These 21 T cell receptor beta chains came from one sample sequenced in a study of blood T cells in healthy people across ages. A second PCR of 7 to 11 cycles used a sample-barcoded 5' primer and a J-beta primer mix. TCRdb ran MiXCR on the 5' RACE reads and lists one entry per CDR3 protein. The top ten hold roughly 13% of the sample, which has over 950,000 distinct CDR3 sequences, more than 30% seen once. The sequencing input was blood. These receptor sequences come from a young man in good health.

In its sample, this clonotype was seen a few times. V gene TRBV3-1 combines with J gene TRBJ2-2; D possibly corresponds to TRBD1 (6 bases). Germline V gives CDR1 LGHDT, CDR2 YNNKEL (reference sequence). The CDR3 spans 15 residues. V dropped 4 bases and J dropped 3 bases, with 12 bases sitting between them. The CDR3: CASSPLTGYTGELFF. The DNA of the CDR3 is TGTGCCAGCAGCCCTTTAACAGGGTACACCGGGGAGCTGTTTTTT.

The chain carries TRBV9 and TRBJ1-4; the D gene is possibly TRBD1 (6 bases). In germline, CDR1 is SGDLS, CDR2 YYNGEE. V was clipped by 2 bases and J by 0 bases, with 8 bases between them. The CDR3 loop spans 15 amino acids. The CDR3 is CASSVGAATNEKLFF. CDR3 DNA: TGTGCCAGCAGCGTGGGGGCGGCAACTAATGAAAAACTGTTTTTT.

There are a few counts of this clonotype. The chain employs TRBV7-2 and TRBJ2-5; D unclear. The CDR3 length is 15 residues. In germline, CDR1 is SGHTA, CDR2 FQGNSA. V dropped 1 base and J dropped 1 base, with 10 bases sitting between them. The CDR3 DNA reads TGTGCCAGCAGCTTAGTAGGCCAAAGCCAAGAGACCCAGTACTTC. This codes for CASSLVGQSQETQYF.

This clonotype was counted between two and nine times. The chain links TRBV4-3 to TRBJ2-1; D is perhaps TRBD2 (5 bases). The germline V gene encodes CDR1 LGHNA and CDR2 YSLEER. V lost 4 bases and J lost 4, with 11 bases in between. This CDR3 has 14 amino acids. The CDR3 nucleotides read TGCGCCAGCAGCCGTTCACAGCGGTACAATGAGCAGTTCTTC. As protein: CASSRSQRYNEQFF.

This sequence joins TRBV6-5 and TRBJ1-2; D call uncertain. This CDR3 contains 13 residues. Germline CDR1 and CDR2: MNHEY and SVGAGI. V shed 0 bases and J shed 6 bases, with 8 bases lying between them. The CDR3 DNA reads as TGTGCCAGCAGTTACTCATGGGTTAATGGCTACACCTTC. Its translation: CASSYSWVNGYTF.

Only a few counts were recorded for this clonotype. This chain connects TRBV6-5 to TRBJ1-2, with TRBD1 matching over 7 bases. The CDR3 has 13 amino acids. V lost 6 bases to trimming and J lost 6 bases; unmatched junction nucleotides: 7. Germline values: CDR1 MNHEY, CDR2 SVGAGI. CDR3 protein: CASSIRQGNGYTF. The CDR3 DNA sequence: TGTGCCAGCAGCATACGACAGGGCAATGGCTACACCTTC.

This chain uses TRBV20-1 with TRBJ2-3; unclear D gene. Germline values: CDR1 DFQATT, CDR2 SNEGSKA (reference sequence). This CDR3 contains 13 residues. V lost 4 bases to trimming and J lost 5 bases, with 13 bases between them. The CDR3 DNA reads as TGCAGTGCTACCGGGCTACCGATAGATACGCAGTATTTT. Protein sequence: CSATGLPIDTQYF.

This sequence joins TRBV6-2 or TRBV6-3 and TRBJ2-7, with D possibly matching TRBD1 (6 bases). V was cut by 10 bases and J by 7 bases, with 29 bases left in between. There are 16 residues in the CDR3. CDR1 is MNHEY and CDR2 is SVGEGT in the germline V gene. The CDR3: CATGTSLGAHYNEQYF. CDR3 sequence (DNA): TGTGCCACAGGGACGTCCCTGGGGGCGCATTACAATGAGCAGTACTTC.

This clonotype was counted only a few times. The rearrangement joins TRBV12-3 or TRBV12-4 to TRBJ1-1; unclear D gene. Trimming pared 3 bases from V and 5 bases from J, leaving 4 bases between. CDR3 length equals 11 residues. The CDR3: CASSFETEAFF. CDR3 in DNA: TGTGCCAGCAGTTTTGAAACTGAAGCTTTCTTT.

The chain recombines TRBV9 with TRBJ2-1; 8 positions agree with TRBD2. Germline CDR1 reads SGDLS; CDR2 reads YYNGEE. The CDR3 is 17 amino acids. The trim removed 3 bases at V and 2 bases at J, leaving 10 bases unmatched. The CDR3 DNA follows: TGTGCCAGCAGCGCCCCAGGCGGGGGGCTACCCTACAATGAGCAGTTCTTC. Translation gives CASSAPGGGLPYNEQFF. The variable domain in full, completed from reference TRBV9 and TRBJ2-1, reads DSGVTQTPKHLITATGQRVTLRCSPRSGDLSVYWYQQSLDQGLQFLIQYYNGEERAKGNILERFSAQQFPDLHSELNLSSLELGDSALYFCASSAPGGGLPYNEQFFGPGTRLTVL.

The chain links TRBV6-2 or TRBV6-3 to TRBJ1-4; 7 nucleotides align to TRBD1. With 2 bases clipped from V and 4 bases from J, the junction kept 4 bases outside the gene matches. Germline loops: CDR1 MNHEY, CDR2 SVGEGT. The CDR3 spans 15 residues. Here the CDR3 DNA reads TGTGCCAGCAGTTACGCGGGACAGCTTAATGAAAAACTGTTTTTT. It encodes CASSYAGQLNEKLFF.

J is TRBJ2-1 and V is TRBV4-3; D gene uncertain. The germline V and J ends were trimmed by 1 base and 5 bases, with 12 bases remaining between them. The V gene's germline CDR1 is LGHNA and CDR2 YSLEER. The CDR3 length is 15 residues. CDR3 loop: CASSQGGPNHNEQFF. In nucleotides, the CDR3 is TGCGCCAGCAGCCAAGGTGGTCCGAATCACAATGAGCAGTTCTTC.

This clonotype was counted a few times. The V and J genes are TRBV27 and TRBJ2-3; D might be TRBD1 (6 bases). The CDR3 is made up of 17 amino acids. Trimming removed 7 bases at V and 2 bases at J, with 22 bases between. Germline values: CDR1 MNHEY, CDR2 SMNVEV (reference sequence). The CDR3 nucleotides read TGTGCCAGCAAACCTTTGGGCCGGACAGCTAACACAGATACGCAGTATTTT. As protein: CASKPLGRTANTDTQYF.

This clonotype was counted between two and nine times. The rearrangement joins TRBV5-7 to TRBJ1-1; TRBD1 might be the D (6 bases). TRBV5-7 belongs to the ORF category, with a function that is uncertain. The CDR3 runs 13 residues. V was pared by 7 bases and J by 2 bases, with 12 bases between. In DNA form, the CDR3 reads TGTGCCAGCGGGGGACACTTAAACACTGAAGCTTTCTTT. Translated, it gives CASGGHLNTEAFF.

V is TRBV4-2 and J is TRBJ2-1; 8 bases map to TRBD2. The ends lost 6 bases at V and 4 bases at J; junction bases unmatched: 17. The CDR3 runs to 18 residues. The V gene's germline CDR1 is LGHNA and CDR2 YNFKEQ. The chain's CDR3 is CASSLPLLAGTVYNEQFF. CDR3 nucleotide sequence: TGTGCCAGCAGTCTCCCCCTGTTAGCGGGGACCGTATACAATGAGCAGTTCTTC.

V is TRBV7-9 and J is TRBJ2-5, with D uncertain. V lost 1 base, J lost 11 bases, and 20 bases lay in between. Germline CDR1 SEHNR, CDR2 FQNEAQ (reference sequence). This CDR3 spans 15 amino acids. CDR3 nucleotide sequence: TGTGCCAGCAGCTTAGATAGGGCCCCTTACAATGAGCAGTACTTC. Its translation is CASSLDRAPYNEQYF.

This clonotype was seen a few times. V and J are TRBV28 and TRBJ2-7; D is possibly TRBD2 (6 bases). V was pared by 3 bases and J by 1 base, with 16 bases between. This CDR3 comprises 16 residues. The germline gives CDR1 MDHEN, CDR2 SYDVKM. In DNA, the CDR3 is TGTGCCAGCAGTTTCCACCTTAGCGGCCCTTCCTACGAGCAGTACTTC. As protein: CASSFHLSGPSYEQYF.

The chain employs TRBV6-2 or TRBV6-3 and TRBJ2-3; D gene unclear. The CDR3 is 14 amino acids. CDR1 and CDR2 (germline): MNHEY, SVGEGT. Trimming stripped 5 bases from V and 4 bases from J, with 13 bases between. The CDR3 region is CASSDDSIPDTQYF. DNA for the CDR3: TGTGCCAGCAGTGACGACTCTATCCCAGATACGCAGTATTTT.

The chain recombines TRBV6-2 or TRBV6-3 with TRBJ2-5; 10 nucleotides align to TRBD2. This CDR3 comprises 14 residues. The J segment lost 11 bases and the V segment lost 5 bases, leaving 11 bases of the junction unmatched. Germline-derived CDR1 and CDR2 are MNHEY and SVGEGT. CDR3 nucleotides: TGTGCCAGCAGTGGGACTAGCGCGTACAATGAGCAGTACTTC. Amino acids: CASSGTSAYNEQYF.

This clonotype occurred many times. The rearrangement uses TRBV7-2 and TRBJ2-2; D might be TRBD1 (6 bases). CDR1 is SGHTA and CDR2 is FQGNSA in the germline V gene. This CDR3 is 17 amino acids long. Trimming cost V 2 bases and J 1 base, with 14 bases left between them. The CDR3: CASSLRDTPGNTGELFF. For the CDR3, the DNA is TGTGCCAGCAGCTTACGGGACACACCGGGGAACACCGGGGAGCTGTTTTTT.

This clonotype occurred a few times. This chain joins TRBV13 and TRBJ2-3, with 7 bases that match TRBD1. This CDR3 comprises 16 residues. Per the germline V gene, CDR1 is PRHDT and CDR2 is FYEKMQ (reference sequence). V trimming: 5 bases; J trimming: 0 bases; junction bases outside the gene matches: 8. This CDR3 reads CASSNRDSRSTDTQYF. The CDR3 region has the DNA TGTGCCAGCAGCAATAGGGACAGCAGGAGCACAGATACGCAGTATTTT.